By share, the clone carrying this T cell receptor (beta chain) counts as medium-sized. As yet, its antigen is unknown. The data stem from a study of lymphopenia after photon versus proton radiotherapy. Study results and caveats: Post-nadir diversity loss with photons came from oligoclonal expansion, particularly CD8+ Temra cells.

This CDR3 spans 16 amino acids. CDR1 and CDR2 (germline): MDHEN, SYDVKM. V was clipped by 6 bases and J by 0 bases, with 15 bases between them. Clones were read by immunoSEQ multiplex PCR, and TCRdb kept only the in-frame ones, dropping some. The sample contains 42,000 or so clones, around 83% of which appear only once. Here the sequenced sample was peripheral blood, taken from a patient treated with proton-based radiotherapy. This clonotype was sampled from a woman in her 70s with pancreatic cancer. The chain is built from TRBV28 and TRBJ1-5; no clear D gene. The CDR3 coding sequence is TGTGCCAGCAGACGTAAGAGAGGGTATAGCAATCAGCCCCAGCATTTT. As protein: CASRRKRGYSNQPQHF.